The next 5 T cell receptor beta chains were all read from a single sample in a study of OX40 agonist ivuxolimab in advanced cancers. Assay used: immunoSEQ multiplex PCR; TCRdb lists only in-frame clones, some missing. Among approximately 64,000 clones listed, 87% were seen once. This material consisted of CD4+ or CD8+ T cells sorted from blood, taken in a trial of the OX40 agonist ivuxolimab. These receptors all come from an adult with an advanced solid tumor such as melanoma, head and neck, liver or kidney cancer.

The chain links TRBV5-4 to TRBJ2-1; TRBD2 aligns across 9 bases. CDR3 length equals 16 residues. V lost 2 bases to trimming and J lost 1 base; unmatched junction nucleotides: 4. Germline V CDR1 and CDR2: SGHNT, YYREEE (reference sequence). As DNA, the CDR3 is TGTGCCAGCAGCTTCCCGGCGGGAGGGTCCTACAATGAGCAGTTCTTC. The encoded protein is CASSFPAGGSYNEQFF.

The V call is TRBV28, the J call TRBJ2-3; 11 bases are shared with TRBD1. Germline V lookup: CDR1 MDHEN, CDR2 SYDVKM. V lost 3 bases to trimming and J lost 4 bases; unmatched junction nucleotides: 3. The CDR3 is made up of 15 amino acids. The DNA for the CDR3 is TGTGCCAGCAGTTTCGGACAGGGGGCCTCAGATACGCAGTATTTT. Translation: CASSFGQGASDTQYF.

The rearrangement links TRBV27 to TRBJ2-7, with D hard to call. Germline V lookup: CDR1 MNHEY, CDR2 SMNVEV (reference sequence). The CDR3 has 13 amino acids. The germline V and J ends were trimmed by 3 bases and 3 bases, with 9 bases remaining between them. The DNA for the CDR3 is TGTGCCAGCAGTTTCTCCTCCAGCTACGAGCAGTACTTC. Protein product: CASSFSSSYEQYF.

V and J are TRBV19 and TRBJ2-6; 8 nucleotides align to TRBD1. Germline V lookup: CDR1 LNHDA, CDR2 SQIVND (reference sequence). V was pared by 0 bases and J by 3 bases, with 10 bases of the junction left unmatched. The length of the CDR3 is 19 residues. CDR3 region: CASSIDQAGGIGGANVLTF. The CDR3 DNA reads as TGTGCCAGTAGTATAGATCAGGCAGGGGGCATCGGTGGGGCCAACGTCCTGACTTTC. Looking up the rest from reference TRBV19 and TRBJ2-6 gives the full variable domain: DGGITQSPKYLFRKEGQNVTLSCEQNLNHDAMYWYRQDPGQGLRLIYYSQIVNDFQKGDIAEGYSVSREKKESFPLTVTSAQKNPTAFYLCASSIDQAGGIGGANVLTFGAGSRLTVL.

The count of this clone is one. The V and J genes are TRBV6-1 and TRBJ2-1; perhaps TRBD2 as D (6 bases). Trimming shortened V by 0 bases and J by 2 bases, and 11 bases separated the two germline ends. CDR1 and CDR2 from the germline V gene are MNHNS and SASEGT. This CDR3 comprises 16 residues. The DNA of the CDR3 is TGTGCCAGCAGTGAAGCGCGGCGGGGACCCTACAATGAGCAGTTCTTC. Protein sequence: CASSEARRGPYNEQFF.